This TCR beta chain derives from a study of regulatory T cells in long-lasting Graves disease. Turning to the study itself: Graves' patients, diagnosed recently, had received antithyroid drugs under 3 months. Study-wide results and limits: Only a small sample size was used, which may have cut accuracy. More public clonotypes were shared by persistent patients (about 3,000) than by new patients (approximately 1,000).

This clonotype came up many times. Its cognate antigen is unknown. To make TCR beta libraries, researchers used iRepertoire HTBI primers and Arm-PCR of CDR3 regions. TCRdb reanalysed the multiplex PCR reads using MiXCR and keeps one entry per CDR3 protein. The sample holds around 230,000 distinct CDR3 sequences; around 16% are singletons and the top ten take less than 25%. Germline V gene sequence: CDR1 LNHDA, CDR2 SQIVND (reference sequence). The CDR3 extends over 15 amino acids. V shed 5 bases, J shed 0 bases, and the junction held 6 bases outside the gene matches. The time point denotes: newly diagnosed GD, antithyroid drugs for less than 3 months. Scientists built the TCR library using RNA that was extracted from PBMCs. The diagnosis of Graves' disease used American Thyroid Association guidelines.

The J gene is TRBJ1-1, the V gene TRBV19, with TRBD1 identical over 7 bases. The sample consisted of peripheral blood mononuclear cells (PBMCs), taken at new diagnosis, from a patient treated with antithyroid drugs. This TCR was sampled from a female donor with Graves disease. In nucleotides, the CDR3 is TGTGCCAGTAGTCCCCGGGACAGCATGAACACTGAAGCTTTCTTT. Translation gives CASSPRDSMNTEAFF.